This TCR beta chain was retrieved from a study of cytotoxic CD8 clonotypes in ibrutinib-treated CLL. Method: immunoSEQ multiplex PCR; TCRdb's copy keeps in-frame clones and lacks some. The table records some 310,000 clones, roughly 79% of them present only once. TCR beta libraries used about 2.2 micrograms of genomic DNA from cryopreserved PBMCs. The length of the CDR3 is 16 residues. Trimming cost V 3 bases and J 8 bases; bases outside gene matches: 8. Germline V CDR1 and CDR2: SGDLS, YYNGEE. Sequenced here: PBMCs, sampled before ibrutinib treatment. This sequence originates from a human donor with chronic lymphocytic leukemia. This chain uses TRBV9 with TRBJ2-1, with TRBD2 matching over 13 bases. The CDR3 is CASSGRTSGRADEQFF. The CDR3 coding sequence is TGTGCCAGCAGCGGCCGAACTAGCGGGAGGGCCGATGAGCAGTTCTTC.